The T cell receptor beta chain under discussion was sequenced for a study of response to subunit inactivated influenza vaccine. On this clonotype itself: Its target is not known.

TCRdb re-called the RT-PCR reads through MiXCR, storing one row per CDR3 protein. The sample carries roughly 500,000 distinct CDR3 sequences, roughly 27% recorded once. General study results and limits: T cells newly recruited by each seasonal influenza vaccination are few, the authors suggested.

This clonotype originated in a man aged 50-60 years who received an inactivated influenza vaccine. This material consisted of CD4+ T cells sorted from PBMCs, taken roughly 5 days after vaccination.

The CDR3 loop is CASSQGGSGSVYEQYF. The CDR3 DNA follows: TGTGCCAGCAGCCAAGGTGGTAGCGGTTCCGTCTACGAGCAGTACTTC. V gene TRBV4-2 combines with J gene TRBJ2-7; tentative D call: TRBD2 (6 bases). CDR3 length: 16 residues. V lost 1 base and J 3 bases, leaving 16 bases between the germline ends. Germline assignment: CDR1 LGHNA and CDR2 YNFKEQ.